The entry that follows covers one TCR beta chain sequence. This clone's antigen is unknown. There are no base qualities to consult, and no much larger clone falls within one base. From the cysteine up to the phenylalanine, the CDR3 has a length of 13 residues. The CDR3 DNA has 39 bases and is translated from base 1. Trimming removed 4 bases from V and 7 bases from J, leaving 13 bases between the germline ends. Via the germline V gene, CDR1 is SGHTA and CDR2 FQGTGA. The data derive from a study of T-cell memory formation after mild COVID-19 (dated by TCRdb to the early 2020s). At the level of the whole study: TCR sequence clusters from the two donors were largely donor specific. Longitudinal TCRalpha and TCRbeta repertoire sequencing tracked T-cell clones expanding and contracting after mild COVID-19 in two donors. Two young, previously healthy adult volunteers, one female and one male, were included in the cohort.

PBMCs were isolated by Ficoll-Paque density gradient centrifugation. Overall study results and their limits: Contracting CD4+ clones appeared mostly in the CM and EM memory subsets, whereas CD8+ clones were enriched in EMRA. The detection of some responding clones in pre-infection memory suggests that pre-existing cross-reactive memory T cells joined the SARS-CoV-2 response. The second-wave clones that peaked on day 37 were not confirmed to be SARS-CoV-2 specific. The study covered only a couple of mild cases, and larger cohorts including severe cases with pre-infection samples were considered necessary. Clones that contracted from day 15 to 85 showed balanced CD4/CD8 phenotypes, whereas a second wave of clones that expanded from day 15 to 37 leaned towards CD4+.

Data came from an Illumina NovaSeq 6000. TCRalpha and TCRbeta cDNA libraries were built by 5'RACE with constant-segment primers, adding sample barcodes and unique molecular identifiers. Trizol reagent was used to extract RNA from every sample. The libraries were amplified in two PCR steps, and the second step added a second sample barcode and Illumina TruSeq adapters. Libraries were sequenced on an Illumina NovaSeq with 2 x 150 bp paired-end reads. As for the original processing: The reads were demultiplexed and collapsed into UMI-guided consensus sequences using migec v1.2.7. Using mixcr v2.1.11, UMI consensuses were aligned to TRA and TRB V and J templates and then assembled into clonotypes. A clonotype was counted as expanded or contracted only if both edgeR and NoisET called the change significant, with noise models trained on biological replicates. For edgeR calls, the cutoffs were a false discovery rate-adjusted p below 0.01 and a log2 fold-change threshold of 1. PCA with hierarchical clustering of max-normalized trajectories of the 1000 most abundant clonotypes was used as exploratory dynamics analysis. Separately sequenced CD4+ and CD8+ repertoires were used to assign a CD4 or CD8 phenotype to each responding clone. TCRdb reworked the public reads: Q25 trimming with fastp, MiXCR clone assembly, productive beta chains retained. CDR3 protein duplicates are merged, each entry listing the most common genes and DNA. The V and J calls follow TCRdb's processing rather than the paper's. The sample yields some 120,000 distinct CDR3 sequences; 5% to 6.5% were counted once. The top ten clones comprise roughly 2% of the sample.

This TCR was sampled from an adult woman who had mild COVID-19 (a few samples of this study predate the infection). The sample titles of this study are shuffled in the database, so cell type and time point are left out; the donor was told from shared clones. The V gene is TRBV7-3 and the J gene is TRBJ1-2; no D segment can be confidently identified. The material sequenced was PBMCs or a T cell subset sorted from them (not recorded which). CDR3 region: CASSSERAAGYTF. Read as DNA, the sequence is TGTGCCAGCAGCTCCGAGAGGGCAGCTGGCTACACCTTC. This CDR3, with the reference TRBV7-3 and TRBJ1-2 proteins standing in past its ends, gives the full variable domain GAGVSQTPSNKVTEKGKYVELRCDPISGHTALYWYRQSLGQGPEFLIYFQGTGAADDSGLPNDRFFAVRPEGSVSTLKIQRTERGDSAVYLCASSSERAAGYTFGSGTRLTVV.